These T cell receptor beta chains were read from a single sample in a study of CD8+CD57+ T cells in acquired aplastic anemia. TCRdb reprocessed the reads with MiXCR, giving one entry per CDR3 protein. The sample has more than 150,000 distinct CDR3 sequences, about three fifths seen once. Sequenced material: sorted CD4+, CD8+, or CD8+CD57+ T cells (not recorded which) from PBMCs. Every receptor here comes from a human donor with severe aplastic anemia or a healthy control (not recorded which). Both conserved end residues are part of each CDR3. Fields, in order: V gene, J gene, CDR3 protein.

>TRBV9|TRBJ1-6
CASSDGTGERVALHF
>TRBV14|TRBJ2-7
CASRRTRDFSYEQYF
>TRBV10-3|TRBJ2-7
CAARGGDRAASYEQYF
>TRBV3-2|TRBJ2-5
CASSQETRRTQYF
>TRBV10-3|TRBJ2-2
CATLDRAGELFF
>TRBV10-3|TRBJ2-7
CAISGQGTHEQYF
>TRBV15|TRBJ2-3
CATSRDRVPDTQYF
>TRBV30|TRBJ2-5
CAWSGGRQETQYF
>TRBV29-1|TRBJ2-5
CSVEGQVETQYF
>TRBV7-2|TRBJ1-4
CASTSDSNEKLFF
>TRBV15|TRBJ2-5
CATSRDRGYGETQYF
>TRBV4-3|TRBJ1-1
CASSQGVANTEAFF
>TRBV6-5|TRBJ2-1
CASRSIREQFF
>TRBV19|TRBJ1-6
CASSARGGSNSPLHF